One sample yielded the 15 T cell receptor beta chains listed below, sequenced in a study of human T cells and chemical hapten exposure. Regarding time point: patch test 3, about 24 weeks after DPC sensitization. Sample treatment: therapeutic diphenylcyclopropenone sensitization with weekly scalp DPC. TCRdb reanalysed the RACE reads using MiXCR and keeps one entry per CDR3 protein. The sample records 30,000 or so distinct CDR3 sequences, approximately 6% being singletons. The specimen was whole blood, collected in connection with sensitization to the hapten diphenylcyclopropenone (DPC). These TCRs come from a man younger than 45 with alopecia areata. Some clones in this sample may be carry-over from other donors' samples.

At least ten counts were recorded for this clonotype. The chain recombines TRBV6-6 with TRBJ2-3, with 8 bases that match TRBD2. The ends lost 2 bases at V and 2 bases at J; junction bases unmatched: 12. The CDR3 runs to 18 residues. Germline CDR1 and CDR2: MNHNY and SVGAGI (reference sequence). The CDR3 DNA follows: TGTGCCAGCAGTTACCAACTGTGGGGAGCGGGGGTCACAGATACGCAGTATTTT. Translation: CASSYQLWGAGVTDTQYF.

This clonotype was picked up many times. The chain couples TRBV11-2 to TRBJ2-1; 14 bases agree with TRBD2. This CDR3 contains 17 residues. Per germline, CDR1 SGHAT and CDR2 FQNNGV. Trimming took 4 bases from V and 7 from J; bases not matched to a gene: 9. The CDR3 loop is CASSSRLAGGPRNEQFF. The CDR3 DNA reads TGTGCCAGCAGCTCTCGACTAGCGGGGGGGCCGAGGAATGAGCAGTTCTTC. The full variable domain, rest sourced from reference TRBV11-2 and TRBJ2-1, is EAGVAQSPRYKIIEKRQSVAFWCNPISGHATLYWYQQILGQGPKLLIQFQNNGVVDDSQLPKDRFSAERLKGVDSTLKIQPAKLEDSAVYLCASSSRLAGGPRNEQFFGPGTRLTVL.

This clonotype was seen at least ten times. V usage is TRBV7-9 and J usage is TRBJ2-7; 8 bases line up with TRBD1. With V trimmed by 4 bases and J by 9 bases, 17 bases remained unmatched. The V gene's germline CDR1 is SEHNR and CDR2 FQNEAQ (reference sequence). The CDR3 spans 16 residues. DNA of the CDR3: TGTGCCAGCAGCTCCCAAACCGGGACAGGATCATGGTCGCAGTACTTC. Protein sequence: CASSSQTGTGSWSQYF.

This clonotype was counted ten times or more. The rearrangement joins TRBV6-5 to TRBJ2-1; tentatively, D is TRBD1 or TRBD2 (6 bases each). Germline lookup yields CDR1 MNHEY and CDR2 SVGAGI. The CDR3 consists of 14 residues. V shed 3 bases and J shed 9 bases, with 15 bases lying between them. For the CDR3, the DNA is TGTGCCAGCAGTTATAAACTAGGGGGAGGTGAGCAGTTCTTC. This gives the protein CASSYKLGGGEQFF.

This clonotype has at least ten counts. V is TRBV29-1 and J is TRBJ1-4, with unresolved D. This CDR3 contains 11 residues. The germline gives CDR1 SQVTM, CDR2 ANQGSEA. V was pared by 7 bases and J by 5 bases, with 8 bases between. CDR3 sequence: CSASGNEKLFF. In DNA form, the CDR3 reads TGCAGCGCTTCGGGGAATGAAAAACTGTTTTTT.

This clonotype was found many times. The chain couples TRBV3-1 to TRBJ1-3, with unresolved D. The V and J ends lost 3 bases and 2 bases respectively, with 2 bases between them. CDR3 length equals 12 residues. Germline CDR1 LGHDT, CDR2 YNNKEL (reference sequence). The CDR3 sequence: CASSQPGNTIYF. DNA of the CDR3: TGTGCCAGCAGCCAGCCTGGAAACACCATATATTTT. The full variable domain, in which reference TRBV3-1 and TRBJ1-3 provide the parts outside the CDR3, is DTAVSQTPKYLVTQMGNDKSIKCEQNLGHDTMYWYKQDSKKFLKIMFSYNNKELIINETVPNRFSPKSPDKAHLNLHINSLELGDSAVYFCASSQPGNTIYFGEGSWLTVV.

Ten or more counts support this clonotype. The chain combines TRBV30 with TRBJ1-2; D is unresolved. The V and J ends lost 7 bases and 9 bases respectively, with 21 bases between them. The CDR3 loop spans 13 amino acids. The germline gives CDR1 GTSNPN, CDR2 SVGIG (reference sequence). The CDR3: CASRTLNSESYTF. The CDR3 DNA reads TGTGCCTCGCGGACCCTGAATTCTGAGAGCTACACCTTC. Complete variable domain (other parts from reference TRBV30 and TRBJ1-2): SQTIHQWPATLVQPVGSPLSLECTVEGTSNPNLYWYRQAAGRGLQLLFYSVGIGQISSEVPQNLSASRPQDRQFILSSKKLLLSDSGFYLCASRTLNSESYTFGSGTRLTVV.

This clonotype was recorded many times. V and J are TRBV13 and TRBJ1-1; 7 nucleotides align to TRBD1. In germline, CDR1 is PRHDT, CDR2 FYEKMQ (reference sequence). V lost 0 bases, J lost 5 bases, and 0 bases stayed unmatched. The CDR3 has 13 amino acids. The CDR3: CASSLGQGTEAFF. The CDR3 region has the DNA TGTGCCAGCAGCTTAGGACAGGGGACTGAAGCTTTCTTT.

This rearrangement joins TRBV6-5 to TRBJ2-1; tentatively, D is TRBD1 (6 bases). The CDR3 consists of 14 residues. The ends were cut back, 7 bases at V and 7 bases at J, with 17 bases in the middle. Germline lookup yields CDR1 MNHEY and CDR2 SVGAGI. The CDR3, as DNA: TGTGCCAGCAAGTCCATGTTAGGGGGTAATGAGCAGTTCTTC. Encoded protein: CASKSMLGGNEQFF.

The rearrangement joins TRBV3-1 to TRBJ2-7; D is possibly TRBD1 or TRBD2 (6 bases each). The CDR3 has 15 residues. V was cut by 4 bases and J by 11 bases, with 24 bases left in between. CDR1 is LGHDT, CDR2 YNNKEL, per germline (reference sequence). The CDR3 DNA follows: TGTGCCAGCAGCCCCCAAGGAACGGGGGACATGGAGGAGTACTTC. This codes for CASSPQGTGDMEEYF.

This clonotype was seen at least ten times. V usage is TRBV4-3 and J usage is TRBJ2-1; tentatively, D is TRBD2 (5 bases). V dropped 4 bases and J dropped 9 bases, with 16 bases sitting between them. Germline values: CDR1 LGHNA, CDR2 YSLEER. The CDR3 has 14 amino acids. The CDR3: CASSPELGFVEQFF. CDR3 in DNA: TGCGCCAGCAGCCCGGAACTAGGTTTCGTTGAGCAGTTCTTC.

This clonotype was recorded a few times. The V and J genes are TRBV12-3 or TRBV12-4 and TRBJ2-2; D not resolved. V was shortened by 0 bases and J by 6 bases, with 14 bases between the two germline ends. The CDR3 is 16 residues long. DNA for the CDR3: TGTGCCAGCAGTTTAGCAGCTGCCCAGCCCGCCGGGGAGCTGTTTTTT. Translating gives CASSLAAAQPAGELFF.

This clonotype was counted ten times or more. The CDR3 DNA reads as TGTGCCAGCAAGAGACTAGCAACAGATACGCAGTATTTT. Protein product: CASKRLATDTQYF. The J gene is TRBJ2-3, the V gene TRBV6-5; TRBD2 matches 7 bases. V lost 7 bases and J lost 3; bases outside the gene matches: 4. Germline V gene sequence: CDR1 MNHEY, CDR2 SVGAGI. The CDR3 consists of 13 residues.

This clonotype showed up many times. The CDR3 sequence: CASSQEGVGNSNYGYTF. The CDR3, as DNA: TGCGCCAGCAGCCAAGAAGGAGTGGGAAACTCTAACTATGGCTACACCTTC. V gene TRBV4-1 combines with J gene TRBJ1-2, with unresolved D. The ends were cut back, 0 bases at V and 0 bases at J, with 14 bases in the middle. Germline-derived CDR1 and CDR2 are MGHRA and YSYEKL. The CDR3 runs 17 residues.

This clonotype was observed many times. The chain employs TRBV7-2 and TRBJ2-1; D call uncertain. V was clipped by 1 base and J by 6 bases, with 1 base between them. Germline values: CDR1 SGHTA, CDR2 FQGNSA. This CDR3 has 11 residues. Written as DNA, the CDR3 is TGTGCCAGCAGCTTAGTCAATGAGCAGTTCTTC. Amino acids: CASSLVNEQFF.